This T cell receptor beta chain was sequenced for a study of siplizumab effects on memory and regulatory T cells. Sequencing used immunoSEQ multiplex PCR; TCRdb keeps in-frame clones, though not all of them. The sample contains 95,000 to 110,000 clones, approximately 93% of which appear only once. CDR3 length: 17 residues. Trimming left V 3 bases short and J 4 bases short, with 19 bases between. CDR1 and CDR2 from the germline V gene are SEHNR and FQNEAQ (reference sequence). Points from the study as a whole: Proliferating clones, CD4+ or CD8+, lacked an assignable naive or memory phenotype in roughly 80-96% of cases. To unstimulated subsets, only a minor fraction of alloreactive clones could be mapped. Alloreactive sequences that could be traced to unstimulated CD4+ memory cells showed a significant reduction under siplizumab.

Notes on this clone: Its antigen is still unknown.

What was sequenced was Tregs sorted from blood. The sequence derives from a human donor in good health. This chain uses TRBV7-9 with TRBJ2-1, with a weak D call TRBD2 (7 bases). The CDR3 nucleotides are TGTGCCAGCAGCTTCCTCCACGTAGGGGGGGTTTACAATGAGCAGTTCTTC. Its translation: CASSFLHVGGVYNEQFF.